The sequence of this TCR beta chain was determined in a study of T cell repertoires in cytomegalovirus infection. Study at large: Use of recently identified HLA-C-restricted and well-studied HLA-B-restricted CMV epitopes was part of the study. Evidence of both CMV infection and a matching HLA type came from public TCR beta signatures. General study findings and limits: It was HLA-C-restricted CMV-specific TCR beta clonotypes that dominated the response ex vivo.

TCRdb redid the calling of the reads with MiXCR, one entry per CDR3 protein. Among about a million distinct CDR3 sequences listed, less than 35% were seen once. A few counts support this clonotype. Its antigen is not identified. The V end was cut by 4 bases, the J end by 6 bases, with 15 bases between. This CDR3 is built from 15 residues. CDR1 SEHNR and CDR2 FQNEAQ come from the germline V gene (reference sequence). Material: cultured CD8+ T cells from PBMCs, obtained from culture after CMV antigen stimulation. The source of this sequence is a human donor in good health (CMV status not recorded). Some clones in this sample may be carry-over from other donors' samples. J is TRBJ1-4 and V is TRBV7-9; possibly TRBD1 for D (6 bases). CDR3 protein: CASSSPGEAYEKLFF. The CDR3, as DNA: TGTGCCAGCAGCTCGCCAGGGGAGGCCTATGAAAAACTGTTTTTT.